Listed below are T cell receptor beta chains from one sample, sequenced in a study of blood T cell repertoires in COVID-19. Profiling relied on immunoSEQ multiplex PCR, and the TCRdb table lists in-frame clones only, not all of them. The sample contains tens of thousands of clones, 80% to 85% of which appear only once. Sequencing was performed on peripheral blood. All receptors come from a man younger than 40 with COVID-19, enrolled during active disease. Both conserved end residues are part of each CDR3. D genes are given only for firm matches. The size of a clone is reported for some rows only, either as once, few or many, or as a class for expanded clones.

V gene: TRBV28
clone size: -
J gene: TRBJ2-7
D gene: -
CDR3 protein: CASSFGVPQGRYEQYF
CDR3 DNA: TGTGCCAGCAGTTTTGGCGTACCACAGGGACGGTACGAGCAGTACTTC

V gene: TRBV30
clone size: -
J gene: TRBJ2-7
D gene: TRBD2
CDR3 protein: CALGLAGEGVDEQYF
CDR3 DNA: TGTGCCTTGGGACTAGCGGGAGAAGGGGTAGACGAGCAGTACTTC

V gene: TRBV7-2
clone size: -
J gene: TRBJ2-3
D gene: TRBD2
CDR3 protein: CASSIWTSGADTQYF
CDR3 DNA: TGTGCCAGCAGCATATGGACTAGCGGCGCAGATACGCAGTATTTT

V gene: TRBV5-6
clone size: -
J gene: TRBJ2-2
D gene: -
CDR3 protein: CASSLRYGNTGELFF
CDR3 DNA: TGTGCCAGCAGCCTGAGATACGGGAACACCGGGGAGCTGTTTTTT

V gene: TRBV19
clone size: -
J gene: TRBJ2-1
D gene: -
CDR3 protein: CASSIGTPSSGQFF
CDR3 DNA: TGTGCCAGTAGTATAGGGACACCCAGTAGTGGTCAGTTCTTC

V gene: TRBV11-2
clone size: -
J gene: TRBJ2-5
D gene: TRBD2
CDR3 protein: CASSPSGLAGGETQYF
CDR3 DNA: TGTGCCAGCAGCCCGAGCGGTCTAGCGGGGGGTGAGACCCAGTACTTC

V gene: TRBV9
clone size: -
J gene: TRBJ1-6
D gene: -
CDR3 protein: CASSLGRELYNSPLHF
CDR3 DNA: TGTGCCAGCAGCCTCGGACGGGAACTATATAATTCACCCCTCCACTTT

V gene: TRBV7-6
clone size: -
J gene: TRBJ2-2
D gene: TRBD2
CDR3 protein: CASSLEGSGRNTGELFF
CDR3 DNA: TGTGCCAGCAGCTTAGAGGGTAGCGGGAGAAACACCGGGGAGCTGTTTTTT

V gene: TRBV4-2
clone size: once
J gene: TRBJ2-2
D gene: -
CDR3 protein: CASSQDQGGSGELFF
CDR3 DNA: TGTGCCAGCAGCCAAGATCAGGGGGGATCCGGGGAGCTGTTTTTT

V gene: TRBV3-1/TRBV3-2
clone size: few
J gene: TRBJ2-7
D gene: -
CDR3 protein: CASSQDGAGAYEQYF
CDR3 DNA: TGTGCCAGCAGCCAAGATGGGGCAGGGGCCTACGAGCAGTACTTC

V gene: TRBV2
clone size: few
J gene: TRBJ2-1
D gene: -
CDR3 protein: CASSETYEQFF
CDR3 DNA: TGTGCCAGCAGTGAGACTTATGAGCAGTTCTTC

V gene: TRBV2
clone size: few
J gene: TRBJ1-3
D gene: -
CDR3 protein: CASSEQGVDGNTIYF
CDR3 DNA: TGTGCCAGCAGTGAACAAGGGGTAGATGGAAACACCATATATTTT

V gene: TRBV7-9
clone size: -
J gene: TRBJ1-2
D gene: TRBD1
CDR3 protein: CASSLGQGYGYTF
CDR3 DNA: TGTGCCAGCAGCTTAGGACAGGGATATGGCTACACCTTC

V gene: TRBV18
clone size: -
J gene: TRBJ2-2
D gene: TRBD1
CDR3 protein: CASSRIRGQKNTGELFF
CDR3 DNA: TGTGCCAGCTCACGAATAAGGGGACAGAAGAACACCGGGGAGCTGTTTTTT

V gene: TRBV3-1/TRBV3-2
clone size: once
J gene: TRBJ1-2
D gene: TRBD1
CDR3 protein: CAASSGDRVSYGYTF
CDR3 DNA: TGTGCCGCCAGCAGCGGGGACAGGGTATCCTATGGCTACACCTTC

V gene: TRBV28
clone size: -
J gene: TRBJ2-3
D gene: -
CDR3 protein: CASSSDRFTDTQYF
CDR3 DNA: TGTGCCAGCAGTTCGGACAGATTCACAGATACGCAGTATTTT

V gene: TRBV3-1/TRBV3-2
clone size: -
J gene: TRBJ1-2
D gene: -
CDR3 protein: CASTPNVPGEFTSNYGYTF
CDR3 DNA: TGTGCCAGCACCCCCAACGTCCCAGGGGAGTTTACATCTAACTATGGCTACACCTTC

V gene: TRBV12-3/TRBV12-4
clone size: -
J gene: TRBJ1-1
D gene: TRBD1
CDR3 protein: CASSFGTVTEAFF
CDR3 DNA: TGTGCCAGCAGTTTCGGGACAGTGACTGAAGCTTTCTTT

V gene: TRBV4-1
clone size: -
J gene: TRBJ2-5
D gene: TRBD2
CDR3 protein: CASSQGLLAGGTQYF
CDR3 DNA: TGCGCCAGCAGCCAAGGACTTCTAGCGGGAGGGACCCAGTACTTC

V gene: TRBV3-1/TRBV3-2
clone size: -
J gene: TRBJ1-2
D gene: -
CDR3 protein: CASSQVGGTPEGYGYTF
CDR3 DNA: TGTGCCAGCAGCCAAGTGGGGGGGACCCCGGAAGGCTATGGCTACACCTTC

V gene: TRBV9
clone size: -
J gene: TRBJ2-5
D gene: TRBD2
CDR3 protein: CASSVVAGGKETQYF
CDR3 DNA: TGTGCCAGCAGCGTAGTAGCGGGGGGGAAAGAGACCCAGTACTTC

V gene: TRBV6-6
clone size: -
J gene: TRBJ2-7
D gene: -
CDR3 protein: CASTKTDLSSYEQYF
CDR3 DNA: TGTGCCAGCACCAAAACAGATCTTAGCTCCTACGAGCAGTACTTC

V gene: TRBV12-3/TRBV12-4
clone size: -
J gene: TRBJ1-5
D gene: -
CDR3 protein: CASSLASGQPQHF
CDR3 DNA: TGTGCCAGCAGTTTAGCGAGCGGTCAGCCCCAGCATTTT

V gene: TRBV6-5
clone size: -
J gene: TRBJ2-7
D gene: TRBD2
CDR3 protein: CASSYSYGGEQYF
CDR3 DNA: TGTGCCAGCAGTTACTCTTACGGGGGGGAGCAGTACTTC

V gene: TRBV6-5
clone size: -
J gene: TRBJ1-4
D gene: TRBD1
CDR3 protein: CASSRRTGLSEKLFF
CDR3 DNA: TGTGCCAGCAGTCGTCGGACAGGGCTCAGTGAAAAACTGTTTTTT

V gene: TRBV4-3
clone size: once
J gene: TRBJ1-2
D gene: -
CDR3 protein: CASSQDFQYGYTF
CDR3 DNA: TGCGCCAGCAGCCAAGATTTTCAGTATGGCTACACCTTC

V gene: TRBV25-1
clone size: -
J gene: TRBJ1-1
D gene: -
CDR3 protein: CASSPRGAGDTEAFF
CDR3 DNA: TGTGCCAGCAGCCCCCGGGGGGCTGGTGACACTGAAGCTTTCTTT

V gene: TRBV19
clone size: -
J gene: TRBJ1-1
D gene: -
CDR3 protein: CASSQLQRSQQAFF
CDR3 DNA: TGTGCCAGTAGTCAGCTACAGAGATCACAGCAAGCTTTCTTT

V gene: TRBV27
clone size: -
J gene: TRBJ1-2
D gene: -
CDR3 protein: CAGKSGTGTYTF
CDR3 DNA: TGTGCCGGAAAGAGCGGAACAGGGACATACACCTTC

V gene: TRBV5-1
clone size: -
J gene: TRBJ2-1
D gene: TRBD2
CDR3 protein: CASSLSGSNLYNEQFF
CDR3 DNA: TGCGCCAGCAGCTTGAGCGGGAGCAACCTCTACAATGAGCAGTTCTTC

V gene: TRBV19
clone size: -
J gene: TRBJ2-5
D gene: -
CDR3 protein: CASSMGYRGETQYF
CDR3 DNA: TGTGCCAGTAGTATGGGCTACCGGGGGGAGACCCAGTACTTC

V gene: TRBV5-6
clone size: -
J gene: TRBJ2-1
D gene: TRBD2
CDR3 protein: CASSLISGRDYNEQFF
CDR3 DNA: TGTGCCAGCAGCTTGATTAGCGGGAGGGATTACAATGAGCAGTTCTTC

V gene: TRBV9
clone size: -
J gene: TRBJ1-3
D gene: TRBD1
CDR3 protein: CASSPGTVGYSGNTIYF
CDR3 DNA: TGTGCCAGCAGCCCTGGGACAGTCGGTTACTCTGGAAACACCATATATTTT

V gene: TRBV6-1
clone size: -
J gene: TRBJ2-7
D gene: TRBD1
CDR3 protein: CASSEGQGQFDEQYF
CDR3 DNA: TGTGCCAGCAGTGAAGGACAGGGTCAATTCGACGAGCAGTACTTC

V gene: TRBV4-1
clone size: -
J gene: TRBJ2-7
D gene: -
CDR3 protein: CASSHKMSYEQYF
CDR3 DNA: TGCGCCAGCAGCCACAAAATGAGCTACGAGCAGTACTTC

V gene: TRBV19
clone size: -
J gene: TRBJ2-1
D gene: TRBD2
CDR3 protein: CASSTQSGIDEQFF
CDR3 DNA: TGTGCCAGTAGTACGCAGAGCGGGATCGATGAGCAGTTCTTC

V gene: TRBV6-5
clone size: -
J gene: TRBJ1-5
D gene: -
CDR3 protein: CASSYEGNQPQHF
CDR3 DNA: TGTGCCAGCAGTTACGAGGGAAATCAGCCCCAGCATTTT

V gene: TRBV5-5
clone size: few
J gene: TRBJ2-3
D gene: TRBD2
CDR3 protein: CASSFSSSGYLRGSTDTQYF
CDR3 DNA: TGTGCCAGCAGCTTTTCGTCTAGCGGGTACCTGAGGGGGAGCACAGATACGCAGTATTTT

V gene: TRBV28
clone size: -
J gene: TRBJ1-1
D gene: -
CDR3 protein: CASSPPGQINTEAFF
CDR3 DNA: TGTGCCAGCAGTCCTCCTGGACAGATTAACACTGAAGCTTTCTTT

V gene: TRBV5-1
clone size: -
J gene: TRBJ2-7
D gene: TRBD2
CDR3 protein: CASSTSGTRASEQYF
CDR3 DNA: TGCGCCAGCAGCACCTCCGGGACTAGGGCCAGCGAGCAGTACTTC

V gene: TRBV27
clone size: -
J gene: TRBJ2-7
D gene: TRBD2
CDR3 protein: CASSLLGGGAAYEQYF
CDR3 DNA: TGTGCCAGCAGTTTATTGGGCGGGGGGGCGGCCTACGAGCAGTACTTC

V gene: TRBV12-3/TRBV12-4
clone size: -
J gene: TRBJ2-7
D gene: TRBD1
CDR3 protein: CASRGGSPYEQYF
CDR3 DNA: TGTGCCAGCAGAGGGGGCAGCCCCTACGAGCAGTACTTC

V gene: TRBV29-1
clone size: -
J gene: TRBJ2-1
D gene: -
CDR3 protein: CSCEETAQFF
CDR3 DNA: TGCAGCTGTGAGGAGACAGCGCAGTTCTTC

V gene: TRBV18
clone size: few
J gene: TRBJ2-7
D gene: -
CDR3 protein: CASSPPGTFWEQYF
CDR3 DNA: TGTGCCAGCTCACCACCAGGGACATTTTGGGAGCAGTACTTC

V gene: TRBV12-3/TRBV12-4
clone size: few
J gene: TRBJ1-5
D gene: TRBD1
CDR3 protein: CATSTGANQPQHF
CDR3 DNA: TGTGCCACTTCGACAGGGGCTAATCAGCCCCAGCATTTT

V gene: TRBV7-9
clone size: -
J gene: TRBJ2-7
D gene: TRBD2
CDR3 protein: CASSPSGRISYEQYF
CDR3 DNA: TGTGCCAGCAGCCCGAGCGGGAGGATCTCCTACGAGCAGTACTTC